Listed below are T cell receptor beta chains from one sample, sequenced in a study of response to subunit inactivated influenza vaccine. A single record per CDR3 protein comes from TCRdb applying MiXCR to the RT-PCR reads. The sample consists of 150,000 to 200,000 distinct CDR3 sequences, approximately 12% of them appearing once. This sample also appeared in a second study, on T cells expressing NK-cell markers.

This specimen consisted of CD8+ T cells sorted from PBMCs, obtained 11 to 12 days after vaccination. These receptors came from a man aged 45-60 years who received an inactivated influenza vaccine. Both conserved end residues are part of each CDR3. The D gene is left open where the match is weak. Part of the rows lack a size; the others show once, few, many or a class for expanded clones.

NA,TRBV28,TRBJ2-7,15,NA,TGTGCCAGCAATGGAGAGGGTAGGATGACGGGCGAGCAGTACTTC,CASNGEGRMTGEQYF
few,TRBV7-3,TRBJ2-1,15,NA,TGTGCCAGCAGACTTTCCCACACAGGGCAGAATGAGCAGTTCTTC,CASRLSHTGQNEQFF
few,TRBV12-3/TRBV12-4,TRBJ2-1,15,TRBD1,TGTGCCAGCAGTTTCGACAGGGGGTCTTACAATGAGCAGTTCTTC,CASSFDRGSYNEQFF
NA,TRBV20-1,TRBJ2-7,12,NA,TGCAGTGCTTCGGGTGGGGCGGCCGAGCAGTACTTC,CSASGGAAEQYF
NA,TRBV29-1,TRBJ2-7,13,TRBD1,TGCAGCGTATCGGCGGGACAGGTCTACGAGCAGTACTTC,CSVSAGQVYEQYF
NA,TRBV7-9,TRBJ1-5,14,NA,TGTGCCAGCAGCCCGGGCCTCGTGAATCAGCCCCAGCATTTT,CASSPGLVNQPQHF
many,TRBV25-1,TRBJ2-3,12,NA,TGTGCCAGCAGTGAATCGGCAGATACGCAGTATTTT,CASSESADTQYF
few,TRBV24-1,TRBJ2-1,16,NA,TGTGCCACCAGTGATTTGCAAGAGCGGCCCAGAAATGAGCAGTTCTTC,CATSDLQERPRNEQFF
NA,TRBV30,TRBJ1-1,15,TRBD1,TGTGCCTGGAGTGGAACAGGGGCCCCGAACACTGAAGCTTTCTTT,CAWSGTGAPNTEAFF
NA,TRBV6-1,TRBJ2-7,15,NA,TGTGCCAGCAGTGAATGGCAGGGAATAAGCTACGAGCAGTACTTC,CASSEWQGISYEQYF
NA,TRBV24-1,TRBJ2-3,14,NA,TGTGCCACCAGTGATATAGGGGGTCCCGATACGCAGTATTTT,CATSDIGGPDTQYF
NA,TRBV20-1,TRBJ2-5,15,NA,TGCAGTGCTAGAGATCTGACGGGGCCGCAAGAGACCCAGTACTTC,CSARDLTGPQETQYF
many,TRBV7-8,TRBJ2-3,15,TRBD2,TGTGCCAGCAGCAGCCGGACTAGCGCGCCAGATACGCAGTATTTT,CASSSRTSAPDTQYF
NA,TRBV5-1,TRBJ2-7,13,NA,TGCGCCAGCAGCTTACAGAACTCCTACGAGCAGTACTTC,CASSLQNSYEQYF
NA,TRBV7-6,TRBJ2-2,21,NA,TGTGCCAGCAGCCAGGGCGGAGAGACAGGGAAGAAAGCGGGAAACACCGGGGAGCTGTTTTTT,CASSQGGETGKKAGNTGELFF